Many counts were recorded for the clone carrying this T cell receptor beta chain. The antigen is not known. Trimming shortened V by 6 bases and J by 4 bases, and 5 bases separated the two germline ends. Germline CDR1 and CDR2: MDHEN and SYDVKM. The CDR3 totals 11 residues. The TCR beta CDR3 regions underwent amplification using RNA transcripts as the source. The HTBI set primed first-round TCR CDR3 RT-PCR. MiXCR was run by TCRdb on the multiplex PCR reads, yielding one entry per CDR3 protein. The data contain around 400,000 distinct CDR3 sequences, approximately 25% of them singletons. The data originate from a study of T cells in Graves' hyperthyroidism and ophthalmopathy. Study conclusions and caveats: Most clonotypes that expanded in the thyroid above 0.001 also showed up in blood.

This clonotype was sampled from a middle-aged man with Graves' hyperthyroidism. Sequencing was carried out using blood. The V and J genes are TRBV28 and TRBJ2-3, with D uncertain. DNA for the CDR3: TGTGCCAGCAGCTTAGCAGATACGCAGTATTTT. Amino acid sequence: CASSLADTQYF.